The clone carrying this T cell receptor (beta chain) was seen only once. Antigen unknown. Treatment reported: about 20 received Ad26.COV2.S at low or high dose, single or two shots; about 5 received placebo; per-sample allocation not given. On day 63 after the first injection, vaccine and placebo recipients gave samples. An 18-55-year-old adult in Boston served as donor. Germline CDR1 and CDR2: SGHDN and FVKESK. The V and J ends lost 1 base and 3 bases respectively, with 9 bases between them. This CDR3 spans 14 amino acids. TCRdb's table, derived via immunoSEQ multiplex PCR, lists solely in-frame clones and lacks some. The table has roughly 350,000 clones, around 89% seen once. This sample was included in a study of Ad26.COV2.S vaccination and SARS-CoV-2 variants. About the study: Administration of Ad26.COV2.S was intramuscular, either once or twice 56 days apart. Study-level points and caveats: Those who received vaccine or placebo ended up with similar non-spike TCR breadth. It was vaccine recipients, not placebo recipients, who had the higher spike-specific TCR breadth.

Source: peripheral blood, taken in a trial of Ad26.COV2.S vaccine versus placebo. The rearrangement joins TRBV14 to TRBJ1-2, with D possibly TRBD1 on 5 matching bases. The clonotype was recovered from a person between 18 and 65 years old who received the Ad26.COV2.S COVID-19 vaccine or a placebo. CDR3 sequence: CASSQGTGHYGYTF. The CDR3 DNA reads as TGTGCCAGCAGCCAAGGTACAGGTCACTATGGCTACACCTTC.